The source of this T cell receptor delta chain is a study of gamma-delta chains in newborns, infants, children (dated by TCRdb to about 2019). In the study overall: In the study title, it is stated that polyclonal expansion of innate gammadelta T cells is driven by microbial exposure immediately after birth. The study investigated how microbial exposure shaped innate gammadelta T cell populations in human newborns immediately after birth.

Sequencing used an Illumina MiSeq. For TCRdb, the public reads were processed anew by CATT, and duplicate DNA sequences were folded into one row. Within this sample are 7,000 to 9,500 delta-chain clones, with around 1.6% of them counted one time only. Clones ranked in the top ten supply around 7.9% of the sample. From the cysteine through the phenylalanine, the CDR3 covers 22 amino acids. The kept DNA is CDR3 alone, 66 bases in frame from the first base. From the germline V gene, CDR1 is TSWWSYY and CDR2 is QGS. Trimming removed 0 bases from V and 0 bases from J, leaving 29 bases between the germline ends. This clone is medium-sized (0.01 to 0.1%). The clone's antigen remains unknown. No base quality information exists; no much larger clone differs at one position. Other DNA sequences within the sample encode an identical CDR3.

The sample consisted of blood. The sequence is built from TRDV1 and TRDJ1; the D gene cannot be resolved beyond TRDD2 or TRDD3, each matching 6 bases. This clonotype was obtained from a child who was a newborn, infant or young child, either healthy, febrile or measles-vaccinated (not recorded which). Here is the DNA: TGTGCTCTTGGGGAACTATCCTACGGGGTGGGGGCCGTATCCCAGTACACCGATAAACTCATCTTT. This translates into CALGELSYGVGAVSQYTDKLIF.